This T cell receptor beta chain was recovered during a study of cytomegalovirus exposure and HLA in healthy donors. Trimming took 5 bases from V and 3 from J, leaving 10 bases between them. There are 13 residues in the CDR3. From germline, CDR1 is MNHEY and CDR2 SVGAGI. On this clone itself: What it binds is unknown.

Whole-study results and caveats: Many donors shared some public TCRs, even though most TCR sequences were rare. A later analysis found TCR association rates differed by HLA locus, highest for DRB1 and lowest for HLA-C. Earlier analysis looked at TCR beta V segments, and most were productive about 87% or about 30% of the time.

In the PCR, 60 Vbeta and 13 Jbeta primers were used. Assay: immunoSEQ multiplex PCR; the TCRdb copy retains only in-frame clones and omits some. This sample's clone table lists approximately 120,000 clones. This cohort consisted of healthy bone marrow donors. Sequenced material: PBMCs. V usage is TRBV6-5 and J usage is TRBJ1-1; the D gene is possibly TRBD1 (6 bases). The sequence was collected from a man aged 18 to 29 in good health and CMV-seronegative. The CDR3 coding sequence is TGTGCCAGCAGTCGACAGGACGACACTGAAGCTTTCTTT. The encoded protein is CASSRQDDTEAFF.